The 8 T cell receptor beta chains given below trace back to one sample, sequenced in a study of blood T cell repertoires in COVID-19. The table came from immunoSEQ multiplex PCR; TCRdb's copy has only in-frame clones and leaves some out. Counted here are approximately 160,000 clones, under 90% occurring once; the ten biggest clones make up around a fifth. The specimen was peripheral blood. Receptor source: a woman at least 80 years old with acute or convalescent COVID-19.

The rearrangement uses TRBV28 and TRBJ2-7, with 10 bases that match TRBD2. Per the germline V gene, CDR1 is MDHEN and CDR2 is SYDVKM. Trimming removed 1 base from V and 4 bases from J; junction bases left unmatched: 7. The CDR3 covers 16 residues. CDR3 in amino acids: CASSLSRVAGGYEQYF. CDR3 in DNA: TGTGCCAGCAGTTTATCCCGAGTAGCGGGAGGATACGAGCAGTACTTC.

The rearrangement joins TRBV5-5 to TRBJ2-2; TRBD1 might be the D (5 bases). Germline loops: CDR1 SGHKS, CDR2 YYEKEE (reference sequence). The CDR3 runs 16 residues. Between the trimmed V and J ends, which lost 4 bases and 4 bases, there was a span of 17 bases. CDR3 in amino acids: CASSNKGIIGTGELFF. The DNA for the CDR3 is TGTGCCAGCAGCAACAAGGGGATCATCGGCACCGGGGAGCTGTTTTTT.

The chain recombines TRBV5-1 with TRBJ2-5, with D tentatively TRBD1 (5 bases). The ends were cut back, 7 bases at V and 2 bases at J, with 15 bases in the middle. Looked up from germline, CDR1 is SGHRS and CDR2 is YFSETQ. This CDR3 contains 14 residues. DNA of the CDR3: TGCGCCAGCCGGCCGACAGTAGTACAAGAGACCCAGTACTTC. Protein product: CASRPTVVQETQYF.

V usage is TRBV21-1 and J usage is TRBJ2-1; the D call in the table, TRBD2, was not verified against the DNA. TRBV21-1 is a documented pseudogene. This CDR3 comprises 15 residues. Here the CDR3 reads CASLCGGPHYNEQFF. Here the CDR3 DNA reads TGTGCCAGCCTCTGCGGGGGTCCCCACTACAATGAGCAGTTCTTC.

The gene calls are TRBV10-3 and TRBJ2-7; 7 nucleotides align to TRBD2. With V trimmed by 11 bases and J by 5 bases, 15 bases remained unmatched. The CDR3 runs 14 residues. Germline V lookup: CDR1 ENHRY, CDR2 SYGVKD. CDR3 residues: CAAGEGLGNNEQYF. In nucleotides, the CDR3 is TGTGCCGCGGGAGAGGGGCTAGGCAACAACGAGCAGTACTTC.

This clone was found a few times. The V and J genes are TRBV3-1 (or the pseudogene TRBV3-2) and TRBJ2-1; 11 nucleotides agree with TRBD1. The CDR3 loop spans 17 amino acids. Trimming removed 2 bases from V and 8 bases from J; junction bases left unmatched: 11. Germline CDR1 and CDR2: LGHDT and YNNKEL (reference sequence). CDR3 sequence reads: CASSQNRDRGLDDEQFF. The DNA for the CDR3 is TGTGCCAGCAGCCAAAACCGGGACAGGGGGTTAGACGATGAGCAGTTCTTC.

This clone came up once. This chain uses TRBV7-9 with TRBJ2-3; possibly TRBD1 for D (5 bases). V gave up 6 bases and J gave up 2 bases, with 9 bases separating them. The CDR3 contains 13 residues. Germline V lookup: CDR1 SEHNR, CDR2 FQNEAQ (reference sequence). In DNA, the CDR3 is TGTGCCAGCAGAATAGGGGTCACAGATACGCAGTATTTT. This codes for CASRIGVTDTQYF.

This clone showed up just a few times. The chain uses TRBV4-3 and TRBJ1-5, with 11 nucleotides matching TRBD1. The V segment lost 0 bases and the J segment 3 bases; nucleotides outside the gene matches: 16. This CDR3 is built from 21 residues. The germline V gene encodes CDR1 LGHNA and CDR2 YSLEER. In DNA, the CDR3 is TGCGCCAGCAGCCAAGACCTTACCGGGACAGGGGGTAGAAGGGTCAATCAGCCCCAGCATTTT. Amino acid sequence: CASSQDLTGTGGRRVNQPQHF.